One sample yielded the 25 T cell receptor beta chains listed below, sequenced in a study of beta chain features in type 1 diabetes. General study results and limits: TCRB CDR3s from Type 1 diabetes patients were moderately but significantly shorter in all four CD4+ subsets.

Investigators reverse transcribed all isolated RNA, so they sequenced expressed TCRB transcripts. The assay was immunoSEQ multiplex PCR, and TCRdb's table has in-frame clones only and misses some. The sample lists about 170,000 clones, 7.8% occurring once. No antigen has been assigned to these receptors. The sample taken for sequencing was central memory CD4+ T cells from blood. The source of these receptors is a woman between 40 and 55 years old with type 1 diabetes.

The DNA for the CDR3 is TGTGCCAGCACTCTAAACAGGGGTATCGGCGGCTATGGCTACACCTTC. It yields the protein CASTLNRGIGGYGYTF. The genes are TRBV28 and TRBJ1-2; 7 bases map to TRBD1. The germline V gene encodes CDR1 MDHEN and CDR2 SYDVKM. The V gene end was trimmed by 7 bases and the J gene end by 4 bases; junction bases not matched to a gene: 15. The CDR3 extends over 16 amino acids.

This chain joins TRBV7-2 and TRBJ1-4; a weak D match, TRBD1 (6 bases). The CDR3 is 14 amino acids. The germline CDR1 and CDR2 sequences are SGHTA and FQGNSA. Trimming left V 3 bases short and J 8 bases short, with 13 bases between. The CDR3 loop reads CASSFVGDTEKLFF. Written as DNA, the CDR3 is TGTGCCAGCAGCTTCGTTGGGGACACCGAAAAACTGTTTTTT.

The genes are TRBV5-6 and TRBJ2-1; D might be TRBD2 (6 bases). The CDR3 has 14 residues. Trimming shortened V by 6 bases and J by 3 bases, and 13 bases separated the two germline ends. Germline lookup yields CDR1 SGHDT and CDR2 YYEEEE. CDR3 loop: CASTPWGDYNEQFF. In nucleotides, the CDR3 is TGTGCCAGCACCCCCTGGGGGGACTACAATGAGCAGTTCTTC.

The V gene is TRBV5-1, the J gene TRBJ2-7; possibly TRBD2 for D (5 bases). Germline V CDR1 and CDR2: SGHRS, YFSETQ. The CDR3 sequence is 15 residues long. The germline V and J ends were trimmed by 5 bases and 5 bases, with 20 bases remaining between them. CDR3 sequence: CASRLGSGLADEQYF. The CDR3 DNA reads as TGCGCCAGCAGACTGGGCAGCGGCCTAGCTGACGAGCAGTACTTC.

This clone was seen a few times. The chain employs TRBV7-2 and TRBJ2-7; 13 bases are shared with TRBD2. CDR1 is SGHTA and CDR2 is FQGNSA in the germline V gene. This CDR3 region has 16 residues. Trimming took 5 bases from V and 5 from J; bases not matched to a gene: 9. The CDR3 loop is CASSQWTSGSFNEQYF. The CDR3 DNA reads TGTGCCAGCAGCCAGTGGACTAGCGGGAGCTTCAACGAGCAGTACTTC.

There are a few counts of this clone. The V gene is TRBV28, the J gene TRBJ1-2; 7 bases align to TRBD1. J lost 8 bases, V lost 6 bases, and 9 bases had no gene match. CDR3 length: 13 residues. CDR1 MDHEN and CDR2 SYDVKM come from the germline V gene. CDR3 protein: CASSRGQEGGYTF. The CDR3 DNA is TGTGCCAGCAGCCGTGGACAGGAAGGGGGCTACACCTTC.

In this sample, this clone turned up a few times. The chain couples TRBV5-1 to TRBJ1-2, with TRBD1 as a possible D gene (6 bases). The V end lost 3 bases, the J end lost 0 bases, and 9 bases lay between the germline ends. Germline CDR1 SGHRS, CDR2 YFSETQ. The CDR3 extends over 14 amino acids. The CDR3 DNA is TGCGCCAGCAGCTCCGGACAGACTAACTATGGCTACACCTTC. Its protein product is CASSSGQTNYGYTF.

This chain uses TRBV4-3 with TRBJ2-7; TRBD2 might be the D (5 bases). The germline CDR1 and CDR2 sequences are LGHNA and YSLEER. This CDR3 region has 17 residues. V lost 1 base and J lost 0, with 16 bases in between. The CDR3 DNA reads TGCGCCAGCAGCCAAGCTCCCCGGACGGGAATCTCCTACGAGCAGTACTTC. Its protein is CASSQAPRTGISYEQYF.

A few counts support this clone. The J gene is TRBJ1-2, the V gene TRBV2; 7 bases are a match to TRBD1. This CDR3 is built from 11 residues. Germline loops: CDR1 SNHLY, CDR2 FYNNEI. The trim removed 6 bases at V and 8 bases at J, leaving 3 bases unmatched. In DNA, the CDR3 is TGTGCCAGCAGACAGGGGAGCGGCTACACCTTC. Translation: CASRQGSGYTF.

This clone was found a few times. The chain has TRBV9 and TRBJ1-2; D may be TRBD1 (5 bases). With 2 bases removed from V and 5 bases from J, the gap between germline ends came to 16 bases. This CDR3 region has 15 residues. The germline V gene has CDR1 SGDLS and CDR2 YYNGEE. This CDR3 reads CASSVAGTQGYGYTF. CDR3 DNA: TGTGCCAGCAGCGTTGCCGGGACTCAAGGGTATGGCTACACCTTC.

Only a few counts were recorded for this clone. V and J are TRBV9 and TRBJ2-5; TRBD1 might be the D (6 bases). In germline, CDR1 is SGDLS, CDR2 YYNGEE. The CDR3 is 14 residues long. V was cut by 4 bases and J by 1 base, with 11 bases left in between. The CDR3 protein is CASSTGTPQETQYF. The CDR3 nucleotides read TGTGCCAGCAGCACCGGGACACCCCAAGAGACCCAGTACTTC.

Points on this clone: Its ends do not fully match the called genes, so a read error is possible. V is TRBV14 and J is TRBJ2-6; TRBD1 matches at 9 bases. Germline V gene lookup returns CDR1 SGHDN and CDR2 FVKESK. The length of the CDR3 is 19 residues. The CDR3 is CASTQTPGQGLSGANVLTF. The DNA for the CDR3 is TGTGCCAGCACCCAAACACCGGGACAGGGCCTCTCTGGGGCCAACGTCCTGACTTTC.

The chain combines TRBV30 with TRBJ1-1; D is ambiguous. Per the germline V gene, CDR1 is GTSNPN and CDR2 is SVGIG (reference sequence). The CDR3 extends over 14 amino acids. The V and J ends lost 5 bases and 7 bases respectively, with 20 bases between them. The CDR3 DNA reads TGTGCCTGGGTATCCACGGGCCAGGCGGGTGAAGCTTTCTTT. Encoded protein: CAWVSTGQAGEAFF.

The genes are TRBV5-1 and TRBJ1-1; TRBD1 aligns across 7 bases. The CDR3 consists of 15 residues. V was clipped by 5 bases and J by 3 bases; unmatched bases: 10. Per germline, CDR1 SGHRS and CDR2 YFSETQ. CDR3 amino acids: CASSLTGYGDTEAFF. In DNA, the CDR3 is TGCGCCAGCAGTCTGACAGGGTATGGCGACACTGAAGCTTTCTTT.

The gene calls are TRBV2 and TRBJ1-5; TRBD1 aligns across 9 bases. The CDR3 runs to 14 residues. V shed 6 bases, J shed 6 bases, and the junction held 6 bases outside the gene matches. Germline CDR1 SNHLY, CDR2 FYNNEI. The CDR3 protein is CASSPGQGVQPQHF. CDR3 sequence (DNA): TGTGCCAGCAGCCCGGGACAGGGTGTTCAGCCCCAGCATTTT.

This clone was picked up a small number of times. This chain uses TRBV9 with TRBJ1-1, with D hard to call. Germline CDR1 reads SGDLS; CDR2 reads YYNGEE. The CDR3 consists of 14 residues. Trimming removed 0 bases at V and 1 base at J, with 7 bases between. The CDR3 here is CASSVVGSNTEAFF. The CDR3 nucleotides read TGTGCCAGCAGCGTAGTCGGGTCGAACACTGAAGCTTTCTTT.

In this sample, this clone turned up a few times. The chain couples TRBV14 to TRBJ2-5; D not resolved. Germline assignment: CDR1 SGHDN and CDR2 FVKESK. This CDR3 spans 13 amino acids. The ends were cut back, 2 bases at V and 4 bases at J, with 8 bases in the middle. As DNA, the CDR3 is TGTGCCAGCAGCCAACGGGTGGGAGAGACCCAGTACTTC. Encoded protein: CASSQRVGETQYF.

This sequence joins TRBV6-5 and TRBJ1-1; D remains ambiguous. This CDR3 comprises 10 residues. V shed 8 bases and J shed 12 bases, with 13 bases lying between them. The germline gives CDR1 MNHEY, CDR2 SVGAGI. The CDR3 nucleotides are TGTGCCAGCGTTAAGGGAGGTTCTTTCTTT. It translates to CASVKGGSFF.

This clone has only a few counts. The V call is TRBV15, the J call TRBJ2-7; no definite D call. Germline V lookup: CDR1 LNHNV, CDR2 YYDKDF (reference sequence). The CDR3 covers 14 residues. V lost 5 bases, J lost 2 bases, and 13 bases lay in between. The CDR3, as DNA: TGTGCCACCAGCGAGGAGAGGCGGACCTACGAGCAGTACTTC. This gives the protein CATSEERRTYEQYF.

The table lists this clone with a few counts. This chain uses TRBV4-2 with TRBJ1-4; 7 bases are a match to TRBD1. Trimming took 0 bases from V and 8 from J; bases not matched to a gene: 6. Germline V gene sequence: CDR1 LGHNA, CDR2 YNFKEQ. The CDR3 length is 15 residues. In DNA form, the CDR3 reads TGTGCCAGCAGCCAAGACGGGACAGAAGCGGAAAAACTGTTTTTT. Encoded protein: CASSQDGTEAEKLFF.

The chain has TRBV29-1 and TRBJ2-1; 10 nucleotides agree with TRBD1. This CDR3 comprises 15 residues. The V and J ends lost 0 bases and 6 bases, in that order; junction bases with no gene match: 5. Germline CDR1 SQVTM, CDR2 ANQGSEA. This CDR3 is CSVEDLGTGANEQFF. Written as DNA, the CDR3 is TGCAGCGTTGAAGATCTTGGGACAGGGGCCAATGAGCAGTTCTTC.

This sequence joins TRBV28 and TRBJ1-2, with 8 bases lining up with TRBD1. CDR1 and CDR2 (germline): MDHEN, SYDVKM. V shed 5 bases, J shed 4 bases, and the junction held 9 bases outside the gene matches. The CDR3 runs to 15 residues. The CDR3 sequence is CASSIGQGTPYGYTF. The DNA for the CDR3 is TGTGCCAGCAGTATCGGACAGGGCACCCCCTATGGCTACACCTTC.

A remark on this clone: A junction end diverges from the germline sequence, so it may reflect a read error. The gene calls are TRBV6-5 and TRBJ1-1; D not certain. The CDR3 is made up of 13 amino acids. The germline V gene encodes CDR1 MNHEY and CDR2 SVGAGI. The CDR3 nucleotides are TGTGCCAGCAGTGGGCCATTGAAAACTGAAGCTTTCTTT. It is translated as CASSGPLKTEAFF.

This chain joins TRBV27 and TRBJ1-6, with D possibly TRBD1 on 5 matching bases. The germline V and J ends were trimmed by 5 bases and 7 bases, with 15 bases remaining between them. The CDR3 is 15 amino acids. Germline-derived CDR1 and CDR2 are MNHEY and SMNVEV (reference sequence). The CDR3 loop reads CASSPSREGNSPLHF. Here the CDR3 DNA reads TGTGCCAGCAGTCCGAGCAGGGAAGGAAATTCACCCCTCCACTTT.

V and J are TRBV2 and TRBJ1-1; D gene ambiguous. Germline lookup yields CDR1 SNHLY and CDR2 FYNNEI. The CDR3 is made up of 17 amino acids. Trimming left V 2 bases short and J 0 bases short, with 16 bases between. DNA of the CDR3: TGTGCCAGCAGTGAATTCAGCGGGTCTGGAATGAACACTGAAGCTTTCTTT. Translation gives CASSEFSGSGMNTEAFF.